Reported below is one TCR beta chain. This clone was recorded at least ten times. There is no known antigen for this receptor. The DNA ends 3 residues before the CDR3 does, and the rest of the CDR3 is filled in from the germline J gene. The data are from a study of T cell clonality in common variable immunodeficiency (dated by TCRdb to between 2014 and 2017). Standard criteria, namely reduction of serum IgG, IgA and/or IgM below the normal range together with specific antibody deficiency, were applied for the diagnosis of CVID. The CVID group comprised some 44 subjects, 15 or so female and roughly 29 male, aged roughly 9 to 65 years with a mean age of roughly 40. Most of the CVID patients and most of the healthy controls were of Caucasian heritage. At the time of study participation, every CVID subject had been on replacement immunoglobulin therapy for one year or longer. No CVID subject was ill or taking immunomodulatory or immunosuppressive medication when blood was collected. Heparinized peripheral whole blood samples of roughly 5 to 9 ml were obtained from each donor. Genomic DNA from adults with common variable immune deficiency (CVID) and from healthy adult controls was the source for sequencing TCRbeta CDR3 repertoires. Diluted blood was density-centrifuged over Hypaque 1077 or Ficoll-Paque to isolate peripheral blood mononuclear cells. Genomic DNA was obtained from unsorted mononuclear cells through either Qiagen column purification or a centrifugation-based method.

Paper-wide results and their limitations: TCRbeta clonality was higher in CVID subjects than in healthy controls (t-test p = 0.018), and the increase was most characteristic of about a third of subjects. Fewer TCRbeta clones were shared among CVID subjects than among healthy controls (p < 0.0001). CVID TCRbeta sequences were reported to have fewer deletions and N-nucleotide insertions and to lack highly modified clones with 13 or more V deletions. Even though DNA input was equal, the average per sample came to 82,000 or so unique sequences for controls compared with about 30,000 for CVID samples. Patient heterogeneity within the CVID cohort put limits on correlating repertoire features with clinical complications. According to the authors, figuring out what caused the increased clonality in CVID would require sequencing the repertoires of T cell subpopulations.

CDR1 and CDR2 are drawn from the germline V gene: SNHLY, FYNNEI. The junction shows trimming of 2 bases on V and 0 bases on J, and the gene matches do not reach 4 bases of it. From the cysteine through the phenylalanine, the CDR3 covers 15 amino acids. Part of the CDR3 DNA is given, 36 bases translated from base 1. Equivalent amounts of genomic DNA from CVID and control samples were used as sequencing input. For every sample, a 60 bp segment covering the rearranged TCRbeta CDR3 region was amplified and then sequenced. The immunoSEQ assay, a bias-corrected multiplex PCR combined with high-throughput sequencing, was used to amplify TCRbeta. As for the original processing: Each unique nucleotide sequence was treated as a clone and annotated with V, D and J genes, copy number and frequency. Sequences were labeled productive if in frame, and non-productive if out of frame or containing stop codons. Clonality was calculated from Shannon's entropy as previously described. The predicted amino acid sequences of productive clones were used to derive mean CDR3 Kyte-Doolittle hydropathy. The R hclust function was used to hierarchically cluster scaled V gene usage with Manhattan distance and complete linkage. Sharing of clones by CDR3 amino acid sequence was evaluated by resampling 12 repertoires per group over 100 rounds. The repertoires were screened for 60 to 85 published EBV-specific TCRbeta sequences and approximately 240 published CMV-specific TCRbeta sequences. A couple of CVID samples yielding fewer than 10,000 sequences were excluded from analysis, leaving approximately 40 CVID repertoires. In its TCRdb copy, this immuneACCESS table keeps in-frame sequences only and misses some clones. Where compared with another copy, unresolved V genes explain less than half of these, and the others have no known cause. V and J calls plus clone size are reproduced from that table; the DNA served to infer D and trimming. The table gives some 13,000 clones for this sample, with none occurring only once. The ten top clones hold around 7% of the sample.

The sequence was obtained from a human donor with common variable immunodeficiency. The rearranged segments are TRBV2 and TRBJ2-7, and 7 junction bases match TRBD1. Sample: peripheral blood mononuclear cells. The CDR3 bases that were read are TGTGCCAGCAGTGAACGGGACAGCAGCTCCTACGAG. It translates to CASSERDSSSYE. In full, the CDR3 reads CASSERDSSSYEQYF.